These T cell receptor beta chains were read from a single sample in a study of cytomegalovirus exposure and HLA in healthy donors. The method was immunoSEQ multiplex PCR; TCRdb's version includes in-frame clones alone and lacks a portion of them. The sample table sets out over 35,000 clones. The sample taken for sequencing was PBMCs. The receptors were gathered from a woman aged 25 to 39 in good health and CMV-seronegative. Both conserved end residues are part of each CDR3. Fields, in order: V gene, J gene, D gene, CDR3 protein, CDR3 DNA. D genes are given only for firm matches.

TRBV4-1,TRBJ2-3,TRBD2,CASSQDYTSGTDTQYF,TGCGCCAGCAGCCAAGATTACACTAGCGGGACAGATACGCAGTATTTT
TRBV6-6,TRBJ1-1,-,CASSATLAGTEAFF,TGTGCCAGCAGTGCTACCTTGGCGGGAACTGAAGCTTTCTTT
TRBV7-9,TRBJ1-3,-,CASSLGGRAVGNTIYF,TGTGCCAGCAGCTTAGGCGGCAGGGCGGTCGGAAACACCATATATTTT
TRBV29-1,TRBJ2-1,-,CSVENRAGNEQFF,TGCAGCGTTGAAAATCGGGCGGGCAATGAGCAGTTCTTC
TRBV18,TRBJ2-2,-,CASSPNGGTNTGELFF,TGTGCCAGCTCACCAAACGGGGGAACCAACACCGGGGAGCTGTTTTTT
TRBV9,TRBJ2-3,-,CASSFSGSSGDTQYF,TGTGCCAGCAGCTTTTCGGGTTCTTCGGGAGATACGCAGTATTTT
TRBV6-5,TRBJ1-4,-,CASRKQGFNEKLFF,TGTGCCAGCAGGAAACAGGGTTTTAATGAAAAACTGTTTTTT
TRBV4-1,TRBJ1-2,-,CASRSPTQGPNYGYTF,TGCGCCAGCAGATCCCCGACACAGGGACCTAACTATGGCTACACCTTC
TRBV5-5,TRBJ2-7,-,CASSLRPAWADKVYEQYF,TGTGCCAGCAGCCTACGGCCAGCTTGGGCGGACAAAGTATACGAGCAGTACTTC
TRBV6-4,TRBJ1-1,-,CASSEQTNTEAFF,TGTGCCAGCAGTGAACAGACGAACACTGAAGCTTTCTTT